A selection of T cell receptor beta chains follows, all from one sample in a study of blood T cells in healthy people across ages. TCRdb itself ran the 5' RACE reads through MiXCR, one entry per CDR3 protein. This table has approximately 790,000 distinct CDR3 sequences, around 62% appearing once. Sequenced: blood. Every receptor here comes from a young man in good health. The CDR3 runs from the conserved cysteine through the conserved F or W. The size of a clone is reported for some rows only, either as once, few or many, or as a class for expanded clones.

v_gene	len	j_gene	abundance	CDR3aa
TRBV10-3	13	TRBJ2-3	-	CAIGIAGADTQYF
TRBV6-5	12	TRBJ2-1	-	CASTNPAREQFF
TRBV7-9	16	TRBJ2-3	-	CASSPGLAGITDTQYF
TRBV6-6	13	TRBJ1-5	-	CASSDEGNQPQHF
TRBV28	12	TRBJ2-7	-	CASRRAEGGQYF
TRBV12-3/TRBV12-4	14	TRBJ2-7	-	CASSRPNHSYEQYF
TRBV14	17	TRBJ1-1	-	CASSQGWVHRGLTEAFF
TRBV29-1	13	TRBJ2-7	few	CSASGGDSYEQYF
TRBV5-5	15	TRBJ2-1	many	CASSLGTGIYNEQFF
TRBV9	15	TRBJ2-1	few	CASSLGQGISNEQFF
TRBV4-2	17	TRBJ2-5	few	CASSQGGQIEIQETQYF
TRBV6-5	15	TRBJ2-7	few	CASSRGLADTYEQYF
TRBV7-2	15	TRBJ2-3	-	CASTRVVLSTDTQYF
TRBV29-1	13	TRBJ1-1	few	CSVMDRGLSEAFF
TRBV12-3/TRBV12-4	15	TRBJ2-5	-	CASTRQGDPGETQYF
TRBV9	13	TRBJ2-5	-	CASSPSGVGTQYF
TRBV10-3	16	TRBJ1-5	-	CAISMTGNLYNQPQHF
TRBV10-3	14	TRBJ2-5	-	CAISVEGPQETQYF
TRBV10-3	13	TRBJ2-3	once	CAISDRITDTQYF
TRBV4-2	13	TRBJ2-3	few	CASSQSEGYTQYF
TRBV7-6	17	TRBJ1-4	-	CASSLGRPGEIYEKLFF
TRBV10-3	14	TRBJ2-5	-	CAISESGPQETPYF
TRBV6-1	14	TRBJ1-1	-	CASSPSGGNTEAFF
TRBV2	13	TRBJ2-7	-	CASSEPSTYEQYF
TRBV27	12	TRBJ2-7	-	CASTSGTSEQYF
TRBV7-2	16	TRBJ2-7	-	CASSRTSPRGPPEQYF
TRBV7-3	15	TRBJ1-2	-	CASSSNGGSNYGYTF
TRBV10-3	12	TRBJ2-7	many	CAISVDSYEQYF
TRBV2	15	TRBJ2-1	-	CASSETWGAGNEQFF
TRBV5-1	14	TRBJ2-1	-	CASSIGWAYNEQFF
TRBV29-1	14	TRBJ1-4	-	CSVPGQGTNEKLFF
TRBV27	16	TRBJ1-6	-	CASSLAPGQTNSPLHF
TRBV6-1	15	TRBJ2-1	few	CASSLFRDSNNEQFF
TRBV29-1	13	TRBJ2-7	few	CSVGAGGTYEQYF
TRBV21-1	16	TRBJ2-4	few	CASTKQGAVTKNIQYF
TRBV5-4	16	TRBJ2-3	-	CASSLGSGTITDTQYF
TRBV15	16	TRBJ1-2	-	CATSGDGPNPTYGYTF
TRBV20-1	11	TRBJ1-2	-	CSGNGGYGYTF
TRBV3-1	11	TRBJ2-4	-	CASSRENIQYF
TRBV10-3	13	TRBJ2-3	few	CAISESTPDTQYF
TRBV7-9	14	TRBJ2-1	-	CASRAGNRGETQFF
TRBV5-1	14	-	-	CASSFPGTGSEQYF
TRBV18	16	TRBJ2-1	-	CASSPNLGTGNNEQFF
TRBV2	13	TRBJ2-7	-	CASSDLRGYEQYF
TRBV7-2	14	TRBJ1-4	-	CASSWGTGNEKLFF
TRBV20-1	15	-	-	CSARALAGGFNEQFF
TRBV9	15	TRBJ1-2	few	CASSGRDRGTYGYTF
TRBV2	12	TRBJ2-5	-	CAGSEESETQYF
TRBV18	15	TRBJ2-3	-	CASSPLQHGEDTQYF
TRBV15	13	TRBJ2-3	few	CATSRGDSDTQYF
TRBV28	14	TRBJ1-4	-	CASGLGVPNEKLFF
TRBV28	14	-	-	CASSLGGDLSEQYF